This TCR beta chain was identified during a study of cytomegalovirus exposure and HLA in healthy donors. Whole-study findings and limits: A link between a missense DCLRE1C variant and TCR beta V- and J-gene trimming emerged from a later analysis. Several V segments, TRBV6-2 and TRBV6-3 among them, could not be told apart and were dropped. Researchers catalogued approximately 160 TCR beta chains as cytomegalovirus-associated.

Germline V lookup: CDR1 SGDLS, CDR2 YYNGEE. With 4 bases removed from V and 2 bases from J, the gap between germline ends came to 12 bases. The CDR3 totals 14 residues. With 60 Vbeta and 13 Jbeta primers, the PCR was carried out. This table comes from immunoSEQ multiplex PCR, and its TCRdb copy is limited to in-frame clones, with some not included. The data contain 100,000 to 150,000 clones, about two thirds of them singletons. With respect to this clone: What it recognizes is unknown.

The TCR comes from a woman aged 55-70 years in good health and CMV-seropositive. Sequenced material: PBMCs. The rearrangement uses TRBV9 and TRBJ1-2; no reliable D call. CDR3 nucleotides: TGTGCCAGCAGCCCATCGGCGGGCAACTATGGCTACACCTTC. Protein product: CASSPSAGNYGYTF.